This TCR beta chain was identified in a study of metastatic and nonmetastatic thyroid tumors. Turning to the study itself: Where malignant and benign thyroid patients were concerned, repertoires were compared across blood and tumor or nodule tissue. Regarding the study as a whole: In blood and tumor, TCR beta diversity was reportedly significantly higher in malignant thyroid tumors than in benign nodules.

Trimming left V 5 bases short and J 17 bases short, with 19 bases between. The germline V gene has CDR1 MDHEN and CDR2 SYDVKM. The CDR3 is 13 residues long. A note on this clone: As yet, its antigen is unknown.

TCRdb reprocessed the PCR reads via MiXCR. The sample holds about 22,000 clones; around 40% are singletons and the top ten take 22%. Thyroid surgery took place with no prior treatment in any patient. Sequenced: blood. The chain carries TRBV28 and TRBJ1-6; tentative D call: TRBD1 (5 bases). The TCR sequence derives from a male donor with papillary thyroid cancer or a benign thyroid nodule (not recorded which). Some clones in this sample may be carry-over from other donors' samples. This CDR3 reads CASSDSIPGDFHF. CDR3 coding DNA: TGTGCCAGCAGTGACTCCATCCCGGGGGACTTCCACTTT. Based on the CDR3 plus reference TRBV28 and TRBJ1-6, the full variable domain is DVKVTQSSRYLVKRTGEKVFLECVQDMDHENMFWYRQDPGLGLRLIYFSYDVKMKEKGDIPEGYSVSREKKERFSLILESASTNQTSMYLCASSDSIPGDFHFGNGTRLTVT.